This is a list of T cell receptor beta chains from one sample in a study of CD8 T cells in ankylosing spondylitis. MiXCR, applied by TCRdb to the 5' RACE reads, yields one record per CDR3 protein. The data contain some 7,000 distinct CDR3 sequences, 2.5% to 3% of them singletons. The sequenced sample was blood, either unsorted or a sorted T cell fraction (not recorded which). These receptors were collected from a female donor with ankylosing spondylitis or in good health (not recorded which). Each CDR3 is given with its conserved first and last residue. The D gene is left open where the match is weak. Clone size is given for some rows only: seen once, a few or many times, or a class if the clone is expanded.

NA	TRBV9	TRBJ2-5	few	CASSDRYQETQYF	TGTGCCAGCAGCGACCGGTATCAAGAGACCCAGTACTTC
TRBD2	TRBV28	TRBJ2-1	many	CASSFLAGAYNNEQFF	TGTGCCAGCAGTTTCCTGGCGGGAGCCTACAATAATGAGCAGTTCTTC
NA	TRBV9	TRBJ2-5	many	CASSVAETQYF	TGTGCCAGCAGCGTCGCGGAGACCCAGTACTTC
TRBD2	TRBV9	TRBJ2-1	many	CASSVVLGLAGDEDDEQFF	TGTGCCAGCAGCGTAGTTTTAGGACTAGCGGGAGACGAGGACGATGAGCAGTTCTTC
NA	TRBV9	TRBJ2-1	medium-sized	CASSLPRGGDNEQFF	TGTGCCAGCAGCCTTCCGAGGGGCGGGGACAATGAGCAGTTCTTC
TRBD2	TRBV9	TRBJ2-1	medium-sized	CASSPELAGVGNEQFF	TGTGCCAGCAGCCCCGAACTAGCGGGAGTTGGAAATGAGCAGTTCTTC
NA	TRBV9	TRBJ2-2	many	CASASVAGAGTGELFF	TGTGCCAGCGCCTCGGTAGCCGGAGCAGGCACCGGGGAGCTGTTTTTT
TRBD1	TRBV9	TRBJ2-2	many	CASSAGTGHDTGELFF	TGTGCCAGCAGCGCCGGGACAGGACACGACACCGGGGAGCTGTTTTTT
NA	TRBV9	TRBJ1-1	many	CASSGPGRRNTEAFF	TGTGCCAGCAGCGGACCGGGACGGCGGAACACTGAAGCTTTCTTT
NA	TRBV9	TRBJ2-7	many	CASSVGGNEQYF	TGTGCCAGCAGCGTAGGAGGAAACGAGCAGTACTTC
NA	TRBV9	TRBJ2-2	many	CASSVLDGDTGELFF	TGTGCCAGCAGCGTACTCGACGGAGACACCGGGGAGCTGTTTTTT
NA	TRBV9	TRBJ2-3	many	CASSVGSQGTSTDTQYF	TGTGCCAGCAGCGTAGGATCGCAGGGCACTAGCACAGATACGCAGTATTTT
TRBD2	TRBV9	TRBJ2-7	NA	CASSVRSGRPTYEQYF	TGTGCCAGCAGCGTAAGAAGCGGGAGGCCCACGTACGAGCAGTACTTC
TRBD2	TRBV9	TRBJ2-5	many	CASSVVGTSGRETQYF	TGTGCCAGCAGCGTAGTTGGGACTAGCGGGAGAGAGACCCAGTACTTC
TRBD1	TRBV9	TRBJ2-7	many	CASSEGQSGEQYF	TGTGCCAGCAGCGAGGGACAGTCGGGCGAGCAGTACTTC
NA	TRBV9	TRBJ2-3	many	CASSTAAFSTDTQYF	TGTGCCAGCAGCACAGCGGCGTTTAGCACAGATACGCAGTATTTT
TRBD2	TRBV9	TRBJ2-3	medium-sized	CASSVLAGVEDTQYF	TGTGCCAGCAGCGTCCTAGCGGGGGTGGAAGATACGCAGTATTTT
TRBD1	TRBV9	TRBJ2-7	many	CASSPRDSASEQYF	TGTGCCAGCAGCCCCCGGGACAGCGCGTCCGAGCAGTACTTC
NA	TRBV7-4	TRBJ2-1	many	CASSGDIGADNEQFF	TGTGCCAGCAGCGGGGACATCGGGGCGGATAATGAGCAGTTCTTC
NA	TRBV9	TRBJ2-7	many	CASSGGFGSNHEQYF	TGTGCCAGCAGCGGGGGGTTCGGAAGTAACCACGAGCAGTACTTC
TRBD1	TRBV9	TRBJ2-1	many	CASSVGQGAGNEQFF	TGTGCCAGCAGCGTAGGACAGGGGGCGGGTAATGAGCAGTTCTTC
NA	TRBV9	TRBJ2-7	medium-sized	CASSGVGSYEQYF	TGTGCCAGCAGCGGGGTAGGCTCCTACGAGCAGTACTTC
NA	TRBV9	TRBJ2-5	medium-sized	CASSPSRDPPLQTQYF	TGTGCCAGCAGCCCGAGCCGGGACCCACCACTGCAGACCCAGTACTTC
TRBD2	TRBV9	TRBJ2-1	many	CASSVNPQRERGNEQFF	TGTGCCAGCAGCGTAAACCCCCAGCGGGAGCGGGGTAATGAGCAGTTCTTC
NA	TRBV9	TRBJ1-1	many	CASSVVGDGTEAFF	TGTGCCAGCAGCGTAGTGGGTGATGGCACTGAAGCTTTCTTT
TRBD2	TRBV9	TRBJ2-2	many	CASKSGGSTGELFF	TGTGCCAGCAAAAGCGGGGGCTCCACCGGGGAGCTGTTTTTT
TRBD1	TRBV9	TRBJ1-2	many	CASSVSGQGQDYGYTF	TGTGCCAGCAGCGTATCAGGACAGGGGCAAGACTATGGCTACACCTTC
TRBD2	TRBV9	TRBJ2-3	NA	CASSPTRGGEDTQYF	TGTGCCAGCAGCCCAACTCGCGGGGGGGAAGATACGCAGTATTTT
TRBD1	TRBV9	TRBJ2-4	many	CASSGQQGSVIQYF	TGTGCCAGCAGCGGACAACAGGGGTCGGTCATTCAGTACTTC
NA	TRBV9	TRBJ2-1	many	CASSGKSELEQFF	TGTGCCAGCAGCGGAAAAAGCGAGCTTGAGCAGTTCTTC
TRBD2	TRBV9	TRBJ2-3	many	CASSPGGSDTQYF	TGTGCCAGCAGCCCCGGGGGGTCTGATACGCAGTATTTT
NA	TRBV9	TRBJ2-3	many	CASSVEMGGTDTQYF	TGTGCCAGCAGCGTCGAGATGGGTGGCACAGATACGCAGTATTTT
TRBD1	TRBV9	TRBJ2-3	many	CASSEPQGNTDTQYF	TGTGCCAGCAGCGAACCACAGGGGAACACAGATACGCAGTATTTT
NA	TRBV9	TRBJ2-2	many	CASSVTSTGLNTGELFF	TGTGCCAGCAGCGTAACCTCCACGGGCTTGAACACCGGGGAGCTGTTTTTT
NA	TRBV9	TRBJ2-7	many	CASSPGRSAYEQYF	TGTGCCAGCAGCCCCGGCCGGAGCGCCTACGAGCAGTACTTC
TRBD2	TRBV9	TRBJ2-1	many	CASSAPLQGLVF	TGTGCCAGCAGCGCCCCCCTCCAGGGACTAGTTTTC
NA	TRBV9	TRBJ1-1	NA	CTSSVDDNYLNNEAFF	TGTACCAGCAGCGTAGACGATAACTATCTGAACAATGAAGCTTTCTTT
NA	TRBV9	TRBJ2-6	medium-sized	CASSVVGRPGANVLTF	TGTGCCAGCAGCGTAGTGGGGAGACCTGGGGCCAACGTCCTGACTTTC
NA	TRBV9	TRBJ2-4	NA	CASSVESPTTDQSGVANIQYF	TGTGCCAGCAGCGTGGAGTCCCCTACGACGGACCAGTCGGGTGTAGCCAACATTCAGTACTTC
TRBD2	TRBV9	TRBJ2-3	many	CASSGGLAADTQYF	TGTGCCAGCAGCGGAGGACTAGCAGCAGATACGCAGTATTTT
NA	TRBV9	TRBJ2-2	many	CASSAAQHTGELFF	TGTGCCAGCAGCGCCGCCCAGCATACCGGGGAGCTGTTTTTT
NA	TRBV9	TRBJ2-1	medium-sized	CASSGDGGEQFF	TGTGCCAGCAGCGGCGATGGAGGTGAGCAGTTCTTC
TRBD2	TRBV9	TRBJ2-5	many	CASSPHSGGAQETQYF	TGTGCCAGCAGCCCACATAGCGGGGGGGCCCAAGAGACCCAGTACTTC
NA	TRBV9	TRBJ2-6	many	CASSVVAESGANVLTF	TGTGCCAGCAGCGTAGTAGCAGAATCTGGGGCCAACGTCCTGACTTTC
TRBD1	TRBV9	TRBJ1-1	many	CASSMTGGNTEAFF	TGTGCCAGCAGCATGACAGGGGGTAACACTGAAGCCTTCTTT
NA	TRBV9	TRBJ2-2	many	CASSGGIANTGELFF	TGTGCCAGCTCGGGCGGGATCGCGAACACCGGGGAGCTGTTTTTT
NA	TRBV9	TRBJ2-2	many	CASSPMGGPNTGELFF	TGTGCCAGCAGCCCAATGGGGGGGCCGAACACCGGGGAGCTGTTTTTT
NA	TRBV9	TRBJ2-7	many	CASSVDPDYEQYF	TGTGCCAGCAGCGTAGACCCTGACTACGAGCAGTACTTC
TRBD1	TRBV9	TRBJ1-1	many	CASSVGEGADTEAFF	TGTGCCAGCAGCGTAGGGGAGGGGGCGGATACTGAAGCTTTCTTT
NA	TRBV9	TRBJ2-3	NA	CASSPYSTDTQYF	TGTGCCAGCAGCCCCTATAGCACAGATACGCAGTATTTT
NA	TRBV9	TRBJ2-4	medium-sized	CASTPGADENIQYF	TGTGCCAGCACCCCCGGCGCGGACGAAAACATTCAGTACTTC